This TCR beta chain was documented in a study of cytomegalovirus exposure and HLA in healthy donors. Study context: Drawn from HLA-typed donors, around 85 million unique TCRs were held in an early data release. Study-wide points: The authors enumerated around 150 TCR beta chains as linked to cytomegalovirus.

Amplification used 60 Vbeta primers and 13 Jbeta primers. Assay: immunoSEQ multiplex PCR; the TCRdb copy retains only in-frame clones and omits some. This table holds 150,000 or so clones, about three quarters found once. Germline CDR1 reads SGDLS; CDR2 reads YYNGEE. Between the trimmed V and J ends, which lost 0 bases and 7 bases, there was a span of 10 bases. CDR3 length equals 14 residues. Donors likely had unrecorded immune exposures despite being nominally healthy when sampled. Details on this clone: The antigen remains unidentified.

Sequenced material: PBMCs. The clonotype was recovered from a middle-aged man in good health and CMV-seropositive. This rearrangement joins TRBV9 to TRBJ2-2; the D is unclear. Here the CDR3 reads CASSVEYGSGELFF. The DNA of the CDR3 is TGTGCCAGCAGCGTAGAATATGGTAGCGGGGAGCTGTTTTTT.